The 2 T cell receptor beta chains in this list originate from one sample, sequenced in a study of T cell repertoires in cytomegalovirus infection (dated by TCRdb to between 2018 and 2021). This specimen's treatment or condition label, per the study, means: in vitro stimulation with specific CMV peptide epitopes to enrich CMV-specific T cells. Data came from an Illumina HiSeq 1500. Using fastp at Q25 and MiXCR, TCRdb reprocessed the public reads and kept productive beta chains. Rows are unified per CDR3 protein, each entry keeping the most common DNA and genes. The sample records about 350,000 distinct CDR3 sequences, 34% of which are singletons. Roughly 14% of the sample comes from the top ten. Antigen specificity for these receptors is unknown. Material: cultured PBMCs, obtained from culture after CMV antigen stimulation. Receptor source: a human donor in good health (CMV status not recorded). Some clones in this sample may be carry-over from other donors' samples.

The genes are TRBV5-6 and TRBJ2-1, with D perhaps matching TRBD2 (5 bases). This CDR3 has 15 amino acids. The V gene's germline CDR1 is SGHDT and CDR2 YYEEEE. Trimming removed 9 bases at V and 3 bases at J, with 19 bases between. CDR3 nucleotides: TGTGCCACCCAAGAGGGTTTAGCGAACTACAATGAGCAGTTCTTC. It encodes CATQEGLANYNEQFF.

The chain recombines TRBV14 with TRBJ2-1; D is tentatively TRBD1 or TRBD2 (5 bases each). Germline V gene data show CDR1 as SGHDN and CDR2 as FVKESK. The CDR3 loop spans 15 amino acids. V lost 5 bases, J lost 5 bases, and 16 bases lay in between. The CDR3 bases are TGTGCCAGCAGCAACCGGGACGTCCGGAACAATGAGCAGTTCTTC. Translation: CASSNRDVRNNEQFF.